The T cell receptor (beta chain) described here comes from a study of blood T cell repertoires in COVID-19. Turning to the study itself: Acute-phase and convalescent COVID-19 samples originated in the United States, Italy and Spain. The cDNA or gDNA used as material had been derived from T cells, B-cell-depleted T cells, or PBMCs.

Trimming left V 3 bases short and J 0 bases short, with 9 bases between. CDR3 length: 15 residues. CDR1 and CDR2 from the germline V gene are SGHNT and YENEEA. In the original processing: Amplification with reference gene primers provided the estimates of nucleated cell counts. Sequenced by immunoSEQ multiplex PCR; TCRdb stores in-frame clones only, minus some. V and J calls and clone size come straight from that table; D and trimming were deduced from the DNA. The sample contains around 500,000 clones, 80% to 90% of which appear only once. Material: peripheral blood. This sequence was found in a human donor in a cohort sampled during active COVID-19. The V and J genes are TRBV11-3 and TRBJ1-3, with D perhaps TRBD1 (5 bases). Written as DNA, the CDR3 is TGTGCCAGCAGCTTGTCGGGACTCTCTGGAAACACCATATATTTT. Translating it yields CASSLSGLSGNTIYF.